Shown below are 2 T cell receptor beta chains from a single sample sequenced in a study of blood T cells in healthy people across ages. A second PCR of about 6 to 12 cycles used a sample-barcoded 5' primer and a J-beta primer mix. TCRdb ran MiXCR on the 5' RACE reads and lists one entry per CDR3 protein. The sample lists 800,000 to 1,300,000 distinct CDR3 sequences, 20% to 25% occurring once. This sample also belongs to another study, concerning T cells of mothers and their children.

Sequenced: blood. All receptors come from a girl aged 2 to 9 in good health.

The sample holds a few counts of this clonotype. V usage is TRBV7-2 and J usage is TRBJ2-2, with D uncertain. The germline gives CDR1 SGHTA, CDR2 FQGNSA. This CDR3 region has 14 residues. Between the trimmed V and J ends, which lost 2 bases and 3 bases, there was a span of 7 bases. This CDR3 reads CASSLPWDTGELFF. In DNA, the CDR3 is TGTGCCAGCAGCTTACCGTGGGACACCGGGGAGCTGTTTTTT.

The V call is TRBV28, the J call TRBJ1-4; D is ambiguous. Per germline, CDR1 MDHEN and CDR2 SYDVKM. This CDR3 is built from 19 residues. The V and J ends lost 3 bases and 0 bases respectively, with 20 bases between them. The CDR3 region is CASSFPSADQLATNEKLFF. Here the CDR3 DNA reads TGTGCCAGCAGTTTTCCCTCGGCAGACCAACTTGCAACTAATGAAAAACTGTTTTTT.